This TCR beta chain emerged from a study of cytomegalovirus exposure and HLA in healthy donors. The CDR3 sequence is 13 residues long. Deletions cut 1 base from V and 1 base from J, with 4 bases between. CDR1 SGHTA and CDR2 FQGTGA come from the germline V gene. The donors gave bone marrow, and they were healthy. As for this clone: The antigen remains undetermined.

The study's findings and limits: CMV serostatus was the sole immune exposure data available.

In the PCR, 60 Vbeta and 13 Jbeta primers were used. The protocol was immunoSEQ multiplex PCR, while the TCRdb copy is restricted to in-frame clones and leaves out a portion. Altogether 120,000 or so clones are present, around 77% being singletons, with the ten largest covering roughly 3.5%. Input material: PBMCs. The clonotype was recovered from a human donor in good health. This chain joins TRBV7-3 and TRBJ1-1; no clear D. The chain's CDR3 is CASSLMRNTEAFF. In DNA form, the CDR3 reads TGTGCCAGCAGCTTAATGCGGAACACTGAAGCTTTCTTT.